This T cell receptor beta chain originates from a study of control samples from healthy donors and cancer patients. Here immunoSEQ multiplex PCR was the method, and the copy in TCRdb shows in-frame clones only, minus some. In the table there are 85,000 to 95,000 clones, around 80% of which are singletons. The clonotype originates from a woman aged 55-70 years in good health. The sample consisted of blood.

In nucleotides, the CDR3 is TGCGCCAGCAGCTTGGATGACAGAGGCGGCGCCAATGAGCAGTTCTTC. The encoded protein is CASSLDDRGGANEQFF. V usage is TRBV5-1 and J usage is TRBJ2-1; D perhaps matches TRBD1 (5 bases). The CDR3 length is 16 residues. V was trimmed by 0 bases and J by 6 bases, leaving 16 bases between them. Looked up from germline, CDR1 is SGHRS and CDR2 is YFSETQ.